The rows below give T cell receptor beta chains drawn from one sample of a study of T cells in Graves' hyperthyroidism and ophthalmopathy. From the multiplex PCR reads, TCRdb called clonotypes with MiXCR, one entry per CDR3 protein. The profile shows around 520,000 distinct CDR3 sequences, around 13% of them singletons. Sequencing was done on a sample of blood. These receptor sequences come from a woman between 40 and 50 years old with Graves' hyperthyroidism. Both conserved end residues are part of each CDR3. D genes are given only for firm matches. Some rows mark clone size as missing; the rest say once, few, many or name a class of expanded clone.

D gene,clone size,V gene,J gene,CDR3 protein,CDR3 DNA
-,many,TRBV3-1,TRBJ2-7,CASSQDGSHYEQYF,TGTGCCAGCAGCCAAGATGGGAGCCACTACGAGCAGTACTTC
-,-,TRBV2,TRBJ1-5,CASSEDSYNQPQHF,TGTGCCAGCAGTGAGGACAGCTATAATCAGCCCCAGCATTTT
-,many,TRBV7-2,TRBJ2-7,CASSFRGGEGSQDPYEQYF,TGTGCCAGCAGCTTTCGAGGGGGAGAGGGAAGCCAAGATCCCTACGAGCAGTACTTC
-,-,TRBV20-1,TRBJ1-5,CSVDSYSNQPQHF,TGCTCCGTCGACAGCTATAGCAATCAGCCCCAGCATTTT
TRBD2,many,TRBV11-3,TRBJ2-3,CASSFGGAPSGTDTQYF,TGTGCCAGCAGCTTCGGGGGGGCACCGAGCGGCACAGATACGCAGTATTTT
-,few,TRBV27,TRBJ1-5,CASSFGGGRNQPQHF,TGTGCCAGCAGTTTCGGGGGGGGGAGGAATCAGCCCCAGCATTTT
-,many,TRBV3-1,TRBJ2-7,CASSQGVPLLGYEQYF,TGTGCCAGCAGCCAAGGAGTACCCCTATTAGGATACGAGCAGTACTTC
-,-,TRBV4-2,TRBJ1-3,CASSQEPVNTIYF,TGTGCCAGCAGCCAAGAACCTGTAAACACCATATATTTT
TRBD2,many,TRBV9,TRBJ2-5,CASSERLAGTKETQYF,TGTGCCAGCAGCGAGCGACTAGCGGGAACCAAAGAGACCCAGTACTTC
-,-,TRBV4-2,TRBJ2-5,CASSQDSARKTQYF,TGTGCCAGCAGCCAAGATTCCGCCAGAAAGACCCAGTACTTC
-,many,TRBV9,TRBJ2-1,CASSVTMSSYNEQFF,TGTGCCAGCAGCGTTACAATGAGCTCCTACAATGAGCAGTTCTTC
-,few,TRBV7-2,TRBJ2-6,CASGQGPLSGANVLTF,TGTGCCAGCGGCCAGGGCCCCCTTAGCGGGGCCAACGTCCTGACTTTC
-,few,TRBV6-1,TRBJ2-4,CASSQEAAAKNIQYF,TGTGCCAGCAGTCAGGAGGCCGCGGCCAAAAACATTCAGTACTTC
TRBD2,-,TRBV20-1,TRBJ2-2,CSARLAERHGELFF,TGCAGTGCTAGACTAGCGGAGAGGCACGGGGAGCTGTTTTTT
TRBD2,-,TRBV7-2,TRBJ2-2,CASNLGGWAGELFF,TGTGCCAGCAACCTGGGAGGGTGGGCCGGGGAGCTGTTTTTT
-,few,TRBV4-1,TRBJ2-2,CASSQDPRLGGELFF,TGCGCCAGCAGCCAAGATCCGAGACTCGGCGGGGAGCTGTTTTTT
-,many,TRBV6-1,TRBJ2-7,CASTKRGAIYEQYF,TGTGCCAGCACTAAGAGAGGGGCGATCTACGAGCAGTACTTC
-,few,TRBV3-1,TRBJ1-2,CASSQDRGYTF,TGTGCCAGCAGCCAAGACCGGGGCTACACCTTC
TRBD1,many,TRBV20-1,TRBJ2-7,CSASDGTAKYEQYF,TGCAGTGCTAGTGACGGGACAGCGAAATACGAGCAGTACTTC
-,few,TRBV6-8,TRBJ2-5,CASSQTGYLVYF,TGTGCCAGCAGCCAAACAGGGTATCTCGTGTACTTC
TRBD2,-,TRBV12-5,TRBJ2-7,CASGPGTSGAYEQYF,TGTGCTAGTGGCCCCGGGACTAGCGGAGCCTACGAGCAGTACTTC
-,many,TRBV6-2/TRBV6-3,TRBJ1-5,CASSYGGGNQPQHF,TGTGCCAGCAGTTACGGGGGAGGCAATCAGCCCCAGCATTTT
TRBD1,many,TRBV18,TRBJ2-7,CASSPLTGIYEQYF,TGTGCCAGCTCACCTTTGACAGGGATATACGAGCAGTACTTC
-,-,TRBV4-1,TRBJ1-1,CASSQSPTVNTEAFF,TGCGCCAGCAGCCAGAGTCCAACAGTGAACACTGAAGCTTTCTTT
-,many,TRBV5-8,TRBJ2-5,CASSLRSDVKETQYF,TGTGCCAGCAGCTTACGTTCAGACGTGAAAGAGACCCAGTACTTC
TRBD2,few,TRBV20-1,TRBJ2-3,CSAEGLAGGPDTQYF,TGCAGTGCTGAAGGACTAGCGGGAGGGCCGGATACGCAGTATTTT
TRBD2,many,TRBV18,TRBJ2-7,CASSGAGGPGEQYF,TGTGCCAGCTCAGGAGCGGGAGGGCCTGGGGAGCAGTACTTC
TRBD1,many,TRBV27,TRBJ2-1,CASTPGQGAHNEQFF,TGTGCCAGCACCCCAGGACAGGGGGCCCACAATGAGCAGTTCTTC